The 27 T cell receptor beta chains below come from one sample, sequenced in a study of cytomegalovirus exposure and HLA in healthy donors. PCR involved 60 Vbeta and 13 Jbeta primers. This table comes from immunoSEQ multiplex PCR, and its TCRdb copy is limited to in-frame clones, with some not included. The data show 95,000 to 100,000 clones, with roughly three quarters seen just once and approximately 2% held by the top ten. The specimen was PBMCs. The receptors stem from a middle-aged man in good health and CMV-seronegative.

This clone was recorded a few times. The gene calls are TRBV4-3 and TRBJ1-1; possibly TRBD1 for D (6 bases). The CDR3 runs 15 residues. Looked up from germline, CDR1 is LGHNA and CDR2 is YSLEER. V was trimmed by 4 bases and J by 8 bases, leaving 20 bases between them. CDR3 region: CASSLSGGGPTEAFF. CDR3 DNA: TGCGCCAGCAGCCTGAGCGGGGGGGGCCCTACCGAAGCTTTCTTT.

V is TRBV30 and J is TRBJ1-4; TRBD1 agrees at 10 bases. The CDR3 is 13 amino acids. Looked up from germline, CDR1 is GTSNPN and CDR2 is SVGIG (reference sequence). With V trimmed by 3 bases and J by 15 bases, 10 bases remained unmatched. The CDR3 spells CAWRTAGTGVLFF. The CDR3, as DNA: TGTGCCTGGAGGACCGCCGGGACAGGGGTTTTGTTTTTT.

The rearrangement uses TRBV5-1 and TRBJ1-2; weak D call: TRBD1 (6 bases). The germline V gene encodes CDR1 SGHRS and CDR2 YFSETQ. CDR3 length: 17 residues. The V end was cut by 4 bases, the J end by 0 bases, with 19 bases between. CDR3 amino acids: CASSLQPGTQANYGYTF. CDR3 coding DNA: TGCGCCAGCAGCCTACAACCCGGGACACAGGCTAACTATGGCTACACCTTC.

On this clone itself: The identical CDR3 is also encoded by other nucleotide sequences in the sample. This chain connects TRBV6-5 to TRBJ2-1; 8 nucleotides match TRBD2. V lost 4 bases, J lost 6 bases, and 8 bases stayed unmatched. Germline V gives CDR1 MNHEY, CDR2 SVGAGI. The CDR3 loop spans 15 amino acids. In DNA, the CDR3 is TGTGCCAGCAGTTTGACCGGGACTAGTCGCAATGAGCAGTTCTTC. It is translated as CASSLTGTSRNEQFF.

CDR3 sequence (DNA): TGTGCCAGCAGTCATCGTCCCGGGGAGCAGTTCTTC. This codes for CASSHRPGEQFF. The V gene is TRBV5-8, the J gene TRBJ2-1; D unclear. Germline V gene data show CDR1 as SGHTS and CDR2 as YDEGEE. This CDR3 comprises 12 residues. V gave up 5 bases and J gave up 10 bases, with 13 bases separating them. Variable domain in full (rest from reference TRBV5-8 and TRBJ2-1): EAGVTQSPTHLIKTRGQQATLRCSPISGHTSVYWYQQALGLGLQFLLWYDEGEERNRGNFPPRFSGRQFPNYSSELNVNALELEDSALYLCASSHRPGEQFFGPGTRLTVL.

This clone was observed a handful of times. The rearrangement joins TRBV4-3 to TRBJ2-1, with D unresolved. Germline V gene sequence: CDR1 LGHNA, CDR2 YSLEER. This CDR3 has 13 amino acids. Trimming pared 1 base from V and 10 bases from J, leaving 11 bases between. CDR3 residues: CASSQGPRWEQFF. As DNA, the CDR3 is TGCGCCAGCAGCCAAGGGCCTAGATGGGAGCAGTTCTTC.

This clone has a handful of counts. The chain recombines TRBV30 with TRBJ1-1; 9 bases are shared with TRBD1. The CDR3 length is 17 residues. Germline V gives CDR1 GTSNPN, CDR2 SVGIG (reference sequence). Trimming cost V 1 base and J 2 bases; bases outside gene matches: 11. The CDR3 region has the DNA TGTGCCTGGAGTGGCAGCCCGGGACAGGGTTCAAACACTGAAGCTTTCTTT. Its translation: CAWSGSPGQGSNTEAFF.

V and J are TRBV15 and TRBJ1-5; weak D call: TRBD1 (5 bases). This CDR3 contains 17 residues. Germline values: CDR1 LNHNV, CDR2 YYDKDF (reference sequence). The V end lost 0 bases, the J end lost 1 base, and 13 bases lay between the germline ends. CDR3 nucleotide sequence: TGTGCCACCAGCAGAGATCGGGGGGGGTGGAGCAATCAGCCCCAGCATTTT. Residues: CATSRDRGGWSNQPQHF.

This clone was counted between two and nine times. This chain connects TRBV7-9 to TRBJ2-5, with D perhaps matching TRBD2 (6 bases). Between the trimmed V and J ends, which lost 3 bases and 1 base, there was a span of 9 bases. The length of the CDR3 is 14 residues. CDR1 and CDR2 (germline): SEHNR, FQNEAQ (reference sequence). CDR3 in amino acids: CASSLGDFQETQYF. The CDR3 DNA is TGTGCCAGCAGCTTGGGGGACTTCCAAGAGACCCAGTACTTC.

The V call is TRBV6-5, the J call TRBJ2-1, with D unclear. CDR3 length: 15 residues. Per the germline V gene, CDR1 is MNHEY and CDR2 is SVGAGI. Trimming left V 2 bases short and J 0 bases short, with 8 bases between. CDR3 amino acids: CASSYGPSSYNEQFF. The CDR3 DNA reads as TGTGCCAGCAGTTACGGGCCGAGCTCCTACAATGAGCAGTTCTTC.

The V call is TRBV2, the J call TRBJ2-1, with 7 nucleotides matching TRBD1. There are 17 residues in the CDR3. Trimming at V came to 4 bases and at J to 3 bases, leaving 12 bases not matched to a gene. Germline values: CDR1 SNHLY, CDR2 FYNNEI. CDR3 residues: CASSAHLPGQIYNEQFF. The DNA for the CDR3 is TGTGCCAGCAGTGCCCATTTACCGGGACAGATCTACAATGAGCAGTTCTTC.

This clone was observed a few times. V gene TRBV11-2 combines with J gene TRBJ1-3; maybe TRBD1 (6 bases). V lost 5 bases to trimming and J lost 4 bases, with 15 bases between them. In germline, CDR1 is SGHAT, CDR2 FQNNGV. The CDR3 covers 15 residues. The CDR3 loop reads CASSPGQSGGNTIYF. CDR3 coding DNA: TGTGCCAGCAGCCCCGGACAGTCAGGCGGAAACACCATATATTTT.

J is TRBJ2-1 and V is TRBV6-5; D gene unclear. The CDR3 is 12 residues long. Deletions cut 5 bases from V and 7 bases from J, with 9 bases between. The germline gives CDR1 MNHEY, CDR2 SVGAGI. The CDR3 protein is CASSEGGNEQFF. The CDR3 nucleotides are TGTGCCAGCAGTGAAGGCGGTAATGAGCAGTTCTTC.

The chain has TRBV15 and TRBJ2-1, with a weak D call TRBD2 (6 bases). V lost 5 bases and J lost 0, with 17 bases in between. The CDR3 loop spans 17 amino acids. In germline, CDR1 is LNHNV, CDR2 YYDKDF (reference sequence). CDR3 nucleotide sequence: TGTGCCACCAGCCTGGGACTTGGAACCAGCTCCTACAATGAGCAGTTCTTC. It codes for CATSLGLGTSSYNEQFF.

The chain uses TRBV27 and TRBJ1-4, with D possibly matching TRBD1 (6 bases). This CDR3 has 15 residues. The germline CDR1 and CDR2 sequences are MNHEY and SMNVEV (reference sequence). Trimming stripped 6 bases from V and 2 bases from J, with 13 bases between. The CDR3 DNA is TGTGCCAGCAGCCCCCGGGGGGGCACTAATGAAAAACTGTTTTTT. It is translated as CASSPRGGTNEKLFF. Full variable domain (rest looked up from reference TRBV27 and TRBJ1-4): EAQVTQNPRYLITVTGKKLTVTCSQNMNHEYMSWYRQDPGLGLRQIYYSMNVEVTDKGDVPEGYKVSRKEKRNFPLILESPSPNQTSLYFCASSPRGGTNEKLFFGSGTQLSVL.

The CDR3: CAISERETGDTQYF. In nucleotides, the CDR3 is TGTGCCATCAGTGAAAGGGAGACGGGAGATACGCAGTATTTT. The chain uses TRBV10-3 and TRBJ2-3, with a tentative D call TRBD2 (5 bases). Germline assignment: CDR1 ENHRY and CDR2 SYGVKD. V was pared by 3 bases and J by 5 bases, with 12 bases between. The CDR3 covers 14 residues.

The chain recombines TRBV7-3 with TRBJ2-1; 7 bases are shared with TRBD2. CDR1 SGHTA and CDR2 FQGTGA come from the germline V gene. V lost 3 bases to trimming and J lost 7 bases; unmatched junction nucleotides: 6. This CDR3 comprises 14 residues. The CDR3 spells CASSLSGAHNEQFF. CDR3 sequence (DNA): TGTGCCAGCAGCTTGAGCGGGGCCCATAATGAGCAGTTCTTC.

This clone appeared once. The chain links TRBV29-1 to TRBJ2-5; D gene uncertain. Germline values: CDR1 SQVTM, CDR2 ANQGSEA. The CDR3 sequence is 14 residues long. Trimming pared 1 base from V and 5 bases from J, leaving 14 bases between. The CDR3: CSVEGPGYPETQYF. In nucleotides, the CDR3 is TGCAGCGTTGAAGGGCCAGGCTATCCGGAGACCCAGTACTTC.

The CDR3 here is CASFEAFQETQYF. The CDR3 DNA is TGTGCCAGCTTCGAAGCCTTCCAAGAGACCCAGTACTTC. The chain employs TRBV2 and TRBJ2-5, with no clear D. The CDR3 covers 13 residues. CDR1 is SNHLY, CDR2 FYNNEI, per germline. Trimming took 8 bases from V and 1 from J, leaving 11 bases between them.

The chain couples TRBV7-8 to TRBJ2-1; the match to TRBD2 covers 10 bases. This CDR3 is built from 15 residues. Germline lookup yields CDR1 SGHVS and CDR2 FQNEAQ. V trimming: 5 bases; J trimming: 8 bases; junction bases outside the gene matches: 9. The CDR3 nucleotides read TGTGCCAGCAGCCTACCTAGCGGGAGAATCGATGAGCAGTTCTTC. This codes for CASSLPSGRIDEQFF.

The chain is built from TRBV7-2 and TRBJ1-5, with 7 bases identical to TRBD1. The ends lost 1 base at V and 4 bases at J; junction bases unmatched: 4. The CDR3 runs 15 residues. Germline CDR1 SGHTA, CDR2 FQGNSA. The CDR3 bases are TGTGCCAGCAGCTTAGTGGGGACAGCAAATCAGCCCCAGCATTTT. It translates to CASSLVGTANQPQHF.

This clone came up once. The chain joins TRBV10-2 to TRBJ2-2; TRBD1 agrees at 8 bases. Unmatched junction bases numbered 6, after V lost 6 bases and J lost 6 bases. The CDR3 is 14 residues long. CDR1 WSHSY and CDR2 SAAADI come from the germline V gene. Here the CDR3 reads CASRGDRMAGELFF. The CDR3 DNA is TGCGCCAGCAGGGGGGACAGGATGGCCGGGGAGCTGTTTTTT.

The chain carries TRBV9 and TRBJ2-3; D uncertain. Germline loops: CDR1 SGDLS, CDR2 YYNGEE. This CDR3 region has 13 residues. The germline V and J ends were trimmed by 0 bases and 0 bases, with 2 bases remaining between them. CDR3 in amino acids: CASSVVSTDTQYF. The CDR3 DNA is TGTGCCAGCAGCGTAGTAAGCACAGATACGCAGTATTTT.

The chain combines TRBV5-1 with TRBJ2-2; D possibly corresponds to TRBD1 (6 bases). The CDR3 has 15 residues. V was cut by 0 bases and J by 5 bases, with 11 bases left in between. Germline V gene sequence: CDR1 SGHRS, CDR2 YFSETQ. CDR3 amino acids: CASSLGQVVTGELFF. CDR3 coding DNA: TGCGCCAGCAGCTTGGGACAGGTGGTGACCGGGGAGCTGTTTTTT.

A single count supports this clone. J is TRBJ2-5 and V is TRBV4-3, with a possible D match to TRBD2 (5 bases). The CDR3 has 14 residues. Germline CDR1 LGHNA, CDR2 YSLEER. Trimming pared 0 bases from V and 5 bases from J, leaving 10 bases between. Here the CDR3 reads CASSQDSGLETQYF. The DNA for the CDR3 is TGCGCCAGCAGCCAAGATTCGGGGTTGGAGACCCAGTACTTC.

This rearrangement joins TRBV11-2 to TRBJ2-5; maybe TRBD2 (5 bases). The end of the DNA is better explained by TRBJ2-7, so the J call may be wrong. Per the germline V gene, CDR1 is SGHAT and CDR2 is FQNNGV. CDR3 length equals 16 residues. CDR3 loop: CASSRSEGLITYEQYF. The DNA of the CDR3 is TGTGCCAGCAGTCGCAGCGAGGGCCTGATTACCTACGAGCAGTACTTC.

The chain uses TRBV5-1 and TRBJ1-1; the D is unclear. Per the germline V gene, CDR1 is SGHRS and CDR2 is YFSETQ. V lost 0 bases to trimming and J lost 2 bases, with 5 bases between them. CDR3 length: 13 residues. CDR3 sequence (DNA): TGCGCCAGCAGCTTGGTATTTAACACTGAAGCTTTCTTT. This translates into CASSLVFNTEAFF.